These 16 T cell receptor beta chains were all obtained from the same sample, sequenced in a study of cytomegalovirus exposure and HLA in healthy donors. The PCR used 60 Vbeta and 13 Jbeta primers. TCRdb's copy holds only in-frame clones and misses some; the assay was immunoSEQ multiplex PCR. The data show approximately 130,000 clones, around two thirds seen once. Sequences were obtained from PBMCs. These receptors were taken from a woman between 35 and 50 years old in good health and CMV-seronegative.

This clone was seen just once. This chain links TRBV4-1 with TRBJ1-6; 7 bases fit TRBD1. Per the germline V gene, CDR1 is MGHRA and CDR2 is YSYEKL. Trimming cost V 11 bases and J 6 bases; bases outside gene matches: 4. The CDR3 is 12 amino acids. The DNA of the CDR3 is TGCGCCGGCGGGACAGCTAATTCACCCCTCCACTTT. Protein product: CAGGTANSPLHF.

CDR3 sequence (DNA): TGTGCCAGCAGCTTAACAGACGTGTATGGCTACACCTTC. Translated: CASSLTDVYGYTF. The chain is built from TRBV7-2 and TRBJ1-2; D unresolved. V was shortened by 2 bases and J by 5 bases, with 9 bases between the two germline ends. This CDR3 comprises 13 residues. Looked up from germline, CDR1 is SGHTA and CDR2 is FQGNSA.

This clone was picked up a small number of times. The chain links TRBV9 to TRBJ2-5; no clear D gene. Germline CDR1 and CDR2: SGDLS and YYNGEE. The ends were cut back, 4 bases at V and 0 bases at J, with 7 bases in the middle. The CDR3 runs to 13 residues. The CDR3: CASSPPYQETQYF. As DNA, the CDR3 is TGTGCCAGCAGCCCCCCGTACCAAGAGACCCAGTACTTC.

This clone has only a few counts. V usage is TRBV2 and J usage is TRBJ1-3; TRBD1 matches at 8 bases. This CDR3 has 14 amino acids. Germline V gene data show CDR1 as SNHLY and CDR2 as FYNNEI. J gave up 7 bases and V 0 bases, and 2 bases lay outside the gene matches. The CDR3 protein is CASSEANRGNTIYF. The CDR3 nucleotides read TGTGCCAGCAGTGAAGCCAACAGGGGGAACACCATATATTTT.

The chain uses TRBV19 and TRBJ1-2, with D unclear. Germline V gene sequence: CDR1 LNHDA, CDR2 SQIVND (reference sequence). V was shortened by 3 bases and J by 0 bases, with 8 bases between the two germline ends. This CDR3 spans 14 amino acids. The CDR3 protein is CASSIRPTNYGYTF. Written as DNA, the CDR3 is TGTGCCAGTAGTATCAGGCCCACTAACTATGGCTACACCTTC. Complete variable domain (other parts from reference TRBV19 and TRBJ1-2): DGGITQSPKYLFRKEGQNVTLSCEQNLNHDAMYWYRQDPGQGLRLIYYSQIVNDFQKGDIAEGYSVSREKKESFPLTVTSAQKNPTAFYLCASSIRPTNYGYTFGSGTRLTVV.

V usage is TRBV6-1 and J usage is TRBJ1-2; the D gene is possibly TRBD1 (5 bases). CDR1 and CDR2 from the germline V gene are MNHNS and SASEGT. The CDR3 runs to 15 residues. Trimming took 5 bases from V and 2 from J, leaving 15 bases between them. This CDR3 reads CASSRPRGGNYGYTF. CDR3 DNA sequence: TGTGCCAGCAGTCGCCCTCGGGGGGGAAACTATGGCTACACCTTC.

The rearrangement links TRBV11-2 to TRBJ2-1; no definite D call. The V end lost 5 bases, the J end lost 10 bases, and 18 bases lay between the germline ends. Per the germline V gene, CDR1 is SGHAT and CDR2 is FQNNGV. This CDR3 spans 14 amino acids. CDR3 amino acids: CASSQPSPRIEQFF. The CDR3 nucleotides read TGTGCCAGCAGCCAGCCCAGCCCTAGAATAGAGCAGTTCTTC.

The rearrangement joins TRBV7-9 to TRBJ2-5; TRBD1 might be the D (6 bases). CDR3 length equals 14 residues. The V and J ends lost 5 bases and 3 bases respectively, with 13 bases between them. CDR1 and CDR2 from the germline V gene are SEHNR and FQNEAQ (reference sequence). Written as DNA, the CDR3 is TGTGCCAGCAGCCCGGACAGTCTCGAAGAGACCCAGTACTTC. Protein sequence: CASSPDSLEETQYF.

V is TRBV5-1 and J is TRBJ1-1; no reliable D call. Germline CDR1 is SGHRS and CDR2 is YFSETQ. The CDR3 spans 15 residues. V was pared by 2 bases and J by 5 bases, with 16 bases between. The CDR3 sequence: CASSFITGSPTEAFF. CDR3 coding DNA: TGCGCCAGCAGCTTCATTACGGGATCTCCAACTGAAGCTTTCTTT.

This chain connects TRBV5-1 to TRBJ2-5; a weak D match, TRBD2 (6 bases). Germline CDR1 is SGHRS and CDR2 is YFSETQ. V lost 0 bases and J 2 bases, leaving 11 bases between the germline ends. There are 15 residues in the CDR3. DNA for the CDR3: TGCGCCAGCAGCTTGGAGGGGACTCTTCAAGAGACCCAGTACTTC. This codes for CASSLEGTLQETQYF.

The V gene is TRBV6-1, the J gene TRBJ1-5; 7 bases fit TRBD1. Germline V lookup: CDR1 MNHNS, CDR2 SASEGT. This CDR3 region has 15 residues. V was clipped by 4 bases and J by 3 bases; unmatched bases: 6. CDR3 protein: CASSARTGLNQPQHF. Here the CDR3 DNA reads TGTGCCAGCAGTGCGCGGACAGGCCTCAATCAGCCCCAGCATTTT.

The V call is TRBV11-1, the J call TRBJ2-2, with D possibly TRBD2 on 5 matching bases. Germline V lookup: CDR1 SGHAT, CDR2 FQDESV (reference sequence). The CDR3 is 12 residues long. V lost 7 bases and J 7 bases, leaving 10 bases between the germline ends. In DNA, the CDR3 is TGTGCCAGCACCGATGAGGGCGGGGAGCTGTTTTTT. Amino acids: CASTDEGGELFF. The full variable domain, rest sourced from reference TRBV11-1 and TRBJ2-2, is EAEVAQSPRYKITEKSQAVAFWCDPISGHATLYWYRQILGQGPELLVQFQDESVVDDSQLPKDRFSAERLKGVDSTLKIQPAELGDSAMYLCASTDEGGELFFGEGSRLTVL.

This clone showed up just a few times. This chain connects TRBV4-2 to TRBJ2-6, with D perhaps matching TRBD2 (5 bases). V was pared by 0 bases and J by 1 base, with 13 bases between. CDR1 LGHNA and CDR2 YNFKEQ come from the germline V gene. The length of the CDR3 is 18 residues. The CDR3 DNA sequence: TGTGCCAGCAGCCAAGAGGATACTAGGCCATCTGGGGCCAACGTCCTGACTTTC. Its translation: CASSQEDTRPSGANVLTF.

This clone was seen a single time. The J gene is TRBJ2-3, the V gene TRBV7-3, with a possible D match to TRBD2 (5 bases). V gave up 2 bases and J gave up 4 bases, with 13 bases separating them. Germline V gene sequence: CDR1 SGHTA, CDR2 FQGTGA. This CDR3 spans 15 amino acids. The CDR3 is CASSLLGLASDTQYF. DNA of the CDR3: TGTGCCAGCAGCTTATTAGGGCTAGCATCAGATACGCAGTATTTT.

J is TRBJ2-1 and V is TRBV19, with TRBD1 matching over 9 bases. CDR1 and CDR2 from the germline V gene are LNHDA and SQIVND (reference sequence). The J segment lost 9 bases and the V segment lost 10 bases, leaving 4 bases of the junction unmatched. The length of the CDR3 is 11 residues. Written as DNA, the CDR3 is TGTGCCATCACAGGGGGCGGTGAGCAGTTCTTC. Translating it yields CAITGGGEQFF.

The chain employs TRBV7-3 and TRBJ2-5, with D unresolved. Germline V gene data show CDR1 as SGHTA and CDR2 as FQGTGA. V lost 5 bases and J 5 bases, leaving 12 bases between the germline ends. This CDR3 spans 13 amino acids. CDR3 residues: CASSPTNGETQYF. The CDR3 DNA follows: TGTGCCAGCAGCCCGACGAACGGGGAGACCCAGTACTTC. The full variable domain, rest sourced from reference TRBV7-3 and TRBJ2-5, is GAGVSQTPSNKVTEKGKYVELRCDPISGHTALYWYRQSLGQGPEFLIYFQGTGAADDSGLPNDRFFAVRPEGSVSTLKIQRTERGDSAVYLCASSPTNGETQYFGPGTRLLVL.